This T cell receptor beta chain was sequenced in a study of cytomegalovirus exposure and HLA in healthy donors. Study-level results: Rarity characterized most TCR sequences, yet some public TCRs appeared in many donors. With later analysis, a missense DCLRE1C variant became linked to TCR beta V- and J-gene trimming.

V shed 4 bases and J 3 bases; nucleotides not matched to a gene: 8. The CDR3 totals 16 residues. CDR1 is SGHNT and CDR2 is YYREEE in the germline V gene (reference sequence). To note about this clone: Its antigen is currently unknown.

The PCR ran on 60 Vbeta and 13 Jbeta primers. Method: immunoSEQ multiplex PCR; TCRdb's copy keeps in-frame clones and lacks some. The sample consists of over 60,000 clones, 70% to 80% of them appearing once. The chain couples TRBV5-4 to TRBJ2-7; 12 nucleotides line up with TRBD1. The sequence was obtained from a man in his late teens or twenties in good health and CMV-seronegative. Sequencing was done on a sample of PBMCs. The CDR3 bases are TGTGCCAGCAGCCTGCCCGGGACAGGGGGCCTCTACGAGCAGTACTTC. Translation gives CASSLPGTGGLYEQYF.